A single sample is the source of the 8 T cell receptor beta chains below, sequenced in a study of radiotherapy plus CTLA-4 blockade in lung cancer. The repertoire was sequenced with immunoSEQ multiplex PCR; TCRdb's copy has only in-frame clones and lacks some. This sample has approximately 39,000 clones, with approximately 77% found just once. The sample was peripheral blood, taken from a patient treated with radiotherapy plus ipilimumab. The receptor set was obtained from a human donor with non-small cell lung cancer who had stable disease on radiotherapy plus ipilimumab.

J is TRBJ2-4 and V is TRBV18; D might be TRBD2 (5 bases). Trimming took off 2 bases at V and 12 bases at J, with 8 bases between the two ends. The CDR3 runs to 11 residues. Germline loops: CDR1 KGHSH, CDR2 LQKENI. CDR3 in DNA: TGTGCCAGCTCACCAGACGGGGATCAGTACTTC. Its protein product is CASSPDGDQYF.

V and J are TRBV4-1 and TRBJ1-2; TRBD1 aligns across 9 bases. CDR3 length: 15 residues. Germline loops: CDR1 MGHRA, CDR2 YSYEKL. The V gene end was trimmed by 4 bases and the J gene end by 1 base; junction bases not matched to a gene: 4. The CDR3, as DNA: TGCGCCAGCAGCCGGCGGACAGGGGATAACTATGGCTACACCTTC. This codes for CASSRRTGDNYGYTF.

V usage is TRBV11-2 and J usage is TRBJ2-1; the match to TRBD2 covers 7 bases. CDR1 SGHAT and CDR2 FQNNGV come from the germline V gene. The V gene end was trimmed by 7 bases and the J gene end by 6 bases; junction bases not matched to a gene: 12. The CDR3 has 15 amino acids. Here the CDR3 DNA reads TGTGCCAGCATCCAGTCCCTAGCGGCCTTCAATGAGCAGTTCTTC. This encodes CASIQSLAAFNEQFF.

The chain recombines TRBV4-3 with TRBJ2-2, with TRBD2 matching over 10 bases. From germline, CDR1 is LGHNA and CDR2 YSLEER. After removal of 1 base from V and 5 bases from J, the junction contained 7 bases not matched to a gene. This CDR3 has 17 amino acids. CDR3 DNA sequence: TGCGCCAGCAGCCAAGGATCTAGCGGGGGAGGGACCGGGGAGCTGTTTTTT. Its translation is CASSQGSSGGGTGELFF.

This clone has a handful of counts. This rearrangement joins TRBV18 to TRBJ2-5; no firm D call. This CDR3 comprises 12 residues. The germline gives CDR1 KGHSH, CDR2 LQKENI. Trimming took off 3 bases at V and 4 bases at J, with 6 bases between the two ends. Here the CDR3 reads CASSPSGETQYF. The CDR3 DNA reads TGTGCCAGCTCACCTAGTGGAGAGACCCAGTACTTC.

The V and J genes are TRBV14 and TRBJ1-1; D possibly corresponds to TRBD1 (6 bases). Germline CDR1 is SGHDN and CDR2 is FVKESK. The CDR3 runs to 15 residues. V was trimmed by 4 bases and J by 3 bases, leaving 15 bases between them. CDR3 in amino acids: CASSLYRAEYTEAFF. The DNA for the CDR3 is TGTGCCAGCAGCCTCTACAGGGCTGAGTACACTGAAGCTTTCTTT.

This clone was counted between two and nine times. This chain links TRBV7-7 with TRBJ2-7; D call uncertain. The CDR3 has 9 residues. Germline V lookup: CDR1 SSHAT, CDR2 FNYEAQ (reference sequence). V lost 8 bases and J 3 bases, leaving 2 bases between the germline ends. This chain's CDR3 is CASLYEQYF. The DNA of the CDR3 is TGTGCCAGCCTCTACGAGCAGTACTTC.

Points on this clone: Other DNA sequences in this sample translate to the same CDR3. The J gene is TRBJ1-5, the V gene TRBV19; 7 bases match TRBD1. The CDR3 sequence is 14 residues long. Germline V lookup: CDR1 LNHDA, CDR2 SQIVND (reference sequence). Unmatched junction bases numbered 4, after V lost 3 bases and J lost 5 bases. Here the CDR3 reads CASSIWQGDQPQHF. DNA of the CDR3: TGTGCCAGTAGTATCTGGCAGGGGGATCAGCCCCAGCATTTT.